Listed here is a single T cell receptor beta chain. Antigen: not known. These data belong to a study of a mutant IDH1 vaccine in newly diagnosed glioma. Overall study context: Patients were started on vaccination 4-6 weeks after radiotherapy alone, or with temozolomide cycles. Patients arrived already treated with radiotherapy, temozolomide, or both, most having had both.

Time point here: week 23, last vaccination. Topical imiquimod accompanied each vaccine dose, which consisted of 300 ug of mutant IDH1 20-mer peptide. The donor cohort comprised cases of new WHO grade 3 or 4 IDH1-mutant, ATRX-lost astrocytoma. Losses at the gene ends were 7 bases for V and 10 bases for J; bases not matched to a gene: 10. The germline gives CDR1 MNHEY, CDR2 SVGAGI. The CDR3 has 14 residues. Data came from immunoSEQ multiplex PCR; TCRdb stores just in-frame clones and leaves some out. In the table there are about 38,000 clones, around 81% of which are singletons. V and J are TRBV6-5 and TRBJ1-5; 10 bases align to TRBD1. Sequenced material: PBMCs, taken from a glioma patient whose treatment included an IDH1 peptide vaccine. The source of this sequence is a man in his forties with glioma. The CDR3 DNA reads TGTGCCAGCAATGATGGACAGGGGGGAATACCCCAGCATTTT. Translating it yields CASNDGQGGIPQHF.